This T cell receptor beta chain appears in the sequencing data of a study of CD8+ T cells in alopecia areata. At the level of the study: For the treated group, dosing was oral tofacitinib at 5 to 10 mg twice daily.

The sample's treatment: oral pan-JAK inhibitor, 5-10 mg twice daily. The authors extracted RNA and reverse transcribed it into cDNA as the sequencing template. This table comes from immunoSEQ multiplex PCR, and its TCRdb copy is limited to in-frame clones, with some not included. The profile shows fewer than 250,000 clones, approximately 38% of them singletons. Germline V gene sequence: CDR1 KGHSH, CDR2 LQKENI. The V gene lost 4 bases and the J gene lost 8 bases, with 12 bases spanning the gap. The CDR3 sequence is 14 residues long. This receptor was identified in a human donor with alopecia areata. J is TRBJ1-6 and V is TRBV18; TRBD1 is a possible D gene (6 bases). Sequences were derived from CD4+ T cells sorted from blood, sampled at approximately week 34, from a patient treated with tofacitinib. CDR3 in amino acids: CASSLGHDYSPLHF. In DNA form, the CDR3 reads TGTGCCAGCTCACTGGGACACGATTATTCACCCCTCCACTTT.